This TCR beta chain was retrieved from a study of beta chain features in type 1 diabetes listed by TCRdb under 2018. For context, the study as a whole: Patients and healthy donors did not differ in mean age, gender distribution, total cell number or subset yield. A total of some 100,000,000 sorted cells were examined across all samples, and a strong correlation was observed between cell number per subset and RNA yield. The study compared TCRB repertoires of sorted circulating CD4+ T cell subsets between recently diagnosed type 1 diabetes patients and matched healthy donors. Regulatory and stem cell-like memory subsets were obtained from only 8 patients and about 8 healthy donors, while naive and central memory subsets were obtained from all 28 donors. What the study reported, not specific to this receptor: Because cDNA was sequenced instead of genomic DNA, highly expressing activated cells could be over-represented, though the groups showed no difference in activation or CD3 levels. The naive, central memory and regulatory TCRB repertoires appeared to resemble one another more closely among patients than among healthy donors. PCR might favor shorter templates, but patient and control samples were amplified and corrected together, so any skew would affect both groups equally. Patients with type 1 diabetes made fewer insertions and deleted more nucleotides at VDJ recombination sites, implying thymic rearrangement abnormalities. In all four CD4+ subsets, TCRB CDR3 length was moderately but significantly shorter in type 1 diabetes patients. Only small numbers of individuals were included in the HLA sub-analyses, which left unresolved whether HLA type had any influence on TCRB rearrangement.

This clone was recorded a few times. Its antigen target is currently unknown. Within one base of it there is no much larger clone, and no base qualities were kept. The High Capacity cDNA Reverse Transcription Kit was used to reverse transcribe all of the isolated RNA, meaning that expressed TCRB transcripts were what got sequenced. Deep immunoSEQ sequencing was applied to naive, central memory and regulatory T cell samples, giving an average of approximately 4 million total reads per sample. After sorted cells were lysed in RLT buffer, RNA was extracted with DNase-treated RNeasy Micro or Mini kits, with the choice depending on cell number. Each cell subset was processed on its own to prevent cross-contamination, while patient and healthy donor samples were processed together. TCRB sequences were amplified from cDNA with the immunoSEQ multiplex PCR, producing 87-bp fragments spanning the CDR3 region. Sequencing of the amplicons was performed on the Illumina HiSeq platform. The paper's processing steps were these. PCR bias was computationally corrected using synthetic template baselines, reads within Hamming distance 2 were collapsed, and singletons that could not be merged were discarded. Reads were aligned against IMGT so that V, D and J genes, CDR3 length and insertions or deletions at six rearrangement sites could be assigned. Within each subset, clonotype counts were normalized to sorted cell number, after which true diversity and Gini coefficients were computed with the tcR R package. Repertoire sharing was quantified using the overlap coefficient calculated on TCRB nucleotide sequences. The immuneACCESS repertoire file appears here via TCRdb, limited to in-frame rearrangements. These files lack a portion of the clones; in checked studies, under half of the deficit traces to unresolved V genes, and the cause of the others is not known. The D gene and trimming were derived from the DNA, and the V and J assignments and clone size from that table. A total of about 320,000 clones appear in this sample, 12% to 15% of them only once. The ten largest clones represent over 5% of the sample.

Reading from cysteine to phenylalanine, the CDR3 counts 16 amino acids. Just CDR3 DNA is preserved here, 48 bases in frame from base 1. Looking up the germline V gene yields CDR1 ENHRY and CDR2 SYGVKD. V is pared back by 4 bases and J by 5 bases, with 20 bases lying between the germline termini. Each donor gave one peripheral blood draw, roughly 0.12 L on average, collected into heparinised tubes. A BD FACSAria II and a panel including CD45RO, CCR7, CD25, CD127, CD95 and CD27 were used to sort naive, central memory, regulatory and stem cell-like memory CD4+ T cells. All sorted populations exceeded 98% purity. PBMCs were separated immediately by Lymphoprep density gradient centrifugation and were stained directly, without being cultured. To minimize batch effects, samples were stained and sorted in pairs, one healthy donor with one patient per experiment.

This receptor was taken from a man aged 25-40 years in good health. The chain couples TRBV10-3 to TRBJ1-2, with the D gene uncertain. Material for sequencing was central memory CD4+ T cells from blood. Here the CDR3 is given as CAISVGGVGAGYGYTF. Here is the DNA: TGTGCCATCAGTGTCGGTGGGGTTGGCGCCGGATATGGCTACACCTTC.